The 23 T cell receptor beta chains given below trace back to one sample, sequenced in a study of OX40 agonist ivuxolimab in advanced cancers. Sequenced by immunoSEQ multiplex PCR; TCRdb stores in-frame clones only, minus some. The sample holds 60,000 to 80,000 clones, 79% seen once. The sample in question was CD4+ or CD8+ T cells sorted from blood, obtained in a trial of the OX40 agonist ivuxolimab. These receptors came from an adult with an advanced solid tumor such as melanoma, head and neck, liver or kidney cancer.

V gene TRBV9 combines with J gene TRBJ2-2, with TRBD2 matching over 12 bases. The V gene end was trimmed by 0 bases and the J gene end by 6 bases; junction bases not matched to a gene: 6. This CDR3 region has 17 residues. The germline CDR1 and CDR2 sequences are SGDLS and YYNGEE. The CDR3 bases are TGTGCCAGCAGCGTAGGGCTAGCGGGAGGGAGAGCCGGGGAGCTGTTTTTT. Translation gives CASSVGLAGGRAGELFF.

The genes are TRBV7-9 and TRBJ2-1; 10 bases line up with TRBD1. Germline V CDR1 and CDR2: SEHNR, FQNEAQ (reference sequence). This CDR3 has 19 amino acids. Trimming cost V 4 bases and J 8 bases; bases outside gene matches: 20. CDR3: CASSSTRRDRGFWADEQFF. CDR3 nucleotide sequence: TGTGCCAGCAGCTCTACCCGCCGGGACAGGGGTTTCTGGGCGGATGAGCAGTTCTTC.

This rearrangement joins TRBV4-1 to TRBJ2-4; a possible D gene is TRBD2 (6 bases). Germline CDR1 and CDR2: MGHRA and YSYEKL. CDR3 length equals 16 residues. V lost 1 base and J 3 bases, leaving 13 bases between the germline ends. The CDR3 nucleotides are TGCGCCAGCAGCCAAGGCGGGGTGATGGACAAAAACATTCAGTACTTC. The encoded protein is CASSQGGVMDKNIQYF.

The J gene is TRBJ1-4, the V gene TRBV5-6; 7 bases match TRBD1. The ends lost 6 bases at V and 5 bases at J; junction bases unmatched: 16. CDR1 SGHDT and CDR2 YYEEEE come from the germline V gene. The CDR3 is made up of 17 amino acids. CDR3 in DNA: TGTGCCAGCAACCCCTCCCAGGAGGGGGCGAGAAATGAAAAACTGTTTTTT. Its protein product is CASNPSQEGARNEKLFF.

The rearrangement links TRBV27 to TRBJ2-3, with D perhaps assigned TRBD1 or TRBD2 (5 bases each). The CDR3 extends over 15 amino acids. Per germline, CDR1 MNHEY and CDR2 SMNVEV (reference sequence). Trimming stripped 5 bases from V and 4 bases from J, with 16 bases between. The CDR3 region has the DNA TGTGCCAGCAGTCCGGGCTCCCTGGGGGCAGATACGCAGTATTTT. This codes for CASSPGSLGADTQYF.

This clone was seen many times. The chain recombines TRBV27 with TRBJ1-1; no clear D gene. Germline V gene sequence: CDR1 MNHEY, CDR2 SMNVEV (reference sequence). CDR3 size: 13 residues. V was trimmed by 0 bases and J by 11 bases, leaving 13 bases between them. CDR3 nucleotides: TGTGCCAGCAGTTTATCGATACTGGGAGGCGCTTTCTTT. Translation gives CASSLSILGGAFF.

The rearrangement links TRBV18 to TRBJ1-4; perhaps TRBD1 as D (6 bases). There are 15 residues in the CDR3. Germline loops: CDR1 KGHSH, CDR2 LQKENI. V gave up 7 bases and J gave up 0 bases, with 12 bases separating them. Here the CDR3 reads CASCLGGATNEKLFF. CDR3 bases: TGTGCCAGCTGCCTCGGGGGCGCAACTAATGAAAAACTGTTTTTT.

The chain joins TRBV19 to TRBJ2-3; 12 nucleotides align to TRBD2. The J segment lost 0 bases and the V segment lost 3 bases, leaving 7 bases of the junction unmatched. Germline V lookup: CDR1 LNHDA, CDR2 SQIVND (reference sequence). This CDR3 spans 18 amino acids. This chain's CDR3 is CASSMRGTSGRSTDTQYF. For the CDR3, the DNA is TGTGCCAGTAGTATGCGAGGGACTAGCGGGCGTAGCACAGATACGCAGTATTTT.

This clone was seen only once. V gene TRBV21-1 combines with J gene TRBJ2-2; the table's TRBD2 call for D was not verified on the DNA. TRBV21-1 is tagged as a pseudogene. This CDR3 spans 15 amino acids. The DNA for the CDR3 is TGTGCCAGTTTCGCGGGAGGGCGGGGCACCGGGGAGCTGTTTTTT. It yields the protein CASFAGGRGTGELFF.

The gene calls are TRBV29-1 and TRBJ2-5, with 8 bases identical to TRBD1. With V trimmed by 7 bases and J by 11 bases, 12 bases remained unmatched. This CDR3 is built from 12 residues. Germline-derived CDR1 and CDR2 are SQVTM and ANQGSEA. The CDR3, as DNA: TGCAGCGCGGGACAGGCCCCTGGTGAGCAGTACTTC. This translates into CSAGQAPGEQYF. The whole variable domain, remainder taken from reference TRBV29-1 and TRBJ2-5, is SAVISQKPSRDICQRGTSLTIQCQVDSQVTMMFWYRQQPGQSLTLIATANQGSEATYESGFVIDKFPISRPNLTFSTLTVSNMSPEDSSIYLCSAGQAPGEQYFGPGTRLLVL.

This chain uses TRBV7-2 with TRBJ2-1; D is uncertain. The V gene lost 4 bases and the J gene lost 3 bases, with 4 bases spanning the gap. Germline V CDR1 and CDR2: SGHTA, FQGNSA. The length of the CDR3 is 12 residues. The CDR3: CASSWDYNEQFF. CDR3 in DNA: TGTGCCAGCAGCTGGGACTACAATGAGCAGTTCTTC.

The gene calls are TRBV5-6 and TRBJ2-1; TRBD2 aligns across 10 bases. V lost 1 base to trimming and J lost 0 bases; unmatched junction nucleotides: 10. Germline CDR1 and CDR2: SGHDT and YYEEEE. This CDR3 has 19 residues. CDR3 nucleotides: TGTGCCAGCAGCTTGAGGACTAGCGGATCCGGATTCTCCTACAATGAGCAGTTCTTC. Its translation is CASSLRTSGSGFSYNEQFF.

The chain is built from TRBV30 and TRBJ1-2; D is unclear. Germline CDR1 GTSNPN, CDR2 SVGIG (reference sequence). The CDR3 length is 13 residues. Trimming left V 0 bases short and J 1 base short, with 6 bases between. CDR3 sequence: CAWSVGINYGYTF. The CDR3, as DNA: TGTGCCTGGAGTGTAGGGATTAACTATGGCTACACCTTC.

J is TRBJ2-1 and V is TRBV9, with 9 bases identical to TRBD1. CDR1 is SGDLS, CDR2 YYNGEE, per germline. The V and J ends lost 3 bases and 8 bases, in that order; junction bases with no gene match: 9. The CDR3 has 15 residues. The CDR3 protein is CASSEAGQGPHEQFF. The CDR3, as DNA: TGTGCCAGCAGCGAGGCTGGACAGGGGCCCCATGAGCAGTTCTTC. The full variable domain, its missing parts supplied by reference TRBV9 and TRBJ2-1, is DSGVTQTPKHLITATGQRVTLRCSPRSGDLSVYWYQQSLDQGLQFLIQYYNGEERAKGNILERFSAQQFPDLHSELNLSSLELGDSALYFCASSEAGQGPHEQFFGPGTRLTVL.

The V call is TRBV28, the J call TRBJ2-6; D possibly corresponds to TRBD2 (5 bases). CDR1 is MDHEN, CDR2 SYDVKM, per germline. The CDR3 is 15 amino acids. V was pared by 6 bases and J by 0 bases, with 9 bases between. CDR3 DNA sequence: TGTGCCAGCAGACTAGGGAGCTCTGGGGCCAACGTCCTGACTTTC. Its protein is CASRLGSSGANVLTF. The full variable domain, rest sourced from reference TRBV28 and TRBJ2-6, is DVKVTQSSRYLVKRTGEKVFLECVQDMDHENMFWYRQDPGLGLRLIYFSYDVKMKEKGDIPEGYSVSREKKERFSLILESASTNQTSMYLCASRLGSSGANVLTFGAGSRLTVL.

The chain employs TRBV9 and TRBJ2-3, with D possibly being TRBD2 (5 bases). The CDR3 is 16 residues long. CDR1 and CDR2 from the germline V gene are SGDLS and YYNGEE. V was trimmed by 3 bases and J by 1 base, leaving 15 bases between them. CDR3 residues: CASSGRLLGGTDTQYF. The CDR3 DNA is TGTGCCAGCAGCGGAAGACTGCTCGGGGGCACAGATACGCAGTATTTT.

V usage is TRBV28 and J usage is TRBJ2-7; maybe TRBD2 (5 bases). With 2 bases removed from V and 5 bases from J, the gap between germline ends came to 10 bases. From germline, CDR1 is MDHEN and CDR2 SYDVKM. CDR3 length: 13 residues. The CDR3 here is CASSLLGDHEQYF. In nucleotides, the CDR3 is TGTGCCAGCAGTTTACTGGGAGACCACGAGCAGTACTTC.

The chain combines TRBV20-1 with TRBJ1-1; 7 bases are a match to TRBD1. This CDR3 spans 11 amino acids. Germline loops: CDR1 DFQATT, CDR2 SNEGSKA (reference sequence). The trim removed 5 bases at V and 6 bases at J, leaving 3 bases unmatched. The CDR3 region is CSARQGAEAFF. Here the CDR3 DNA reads TGCAGTGCTCGACAGGGCGCTGAAGCTTTCTTT.

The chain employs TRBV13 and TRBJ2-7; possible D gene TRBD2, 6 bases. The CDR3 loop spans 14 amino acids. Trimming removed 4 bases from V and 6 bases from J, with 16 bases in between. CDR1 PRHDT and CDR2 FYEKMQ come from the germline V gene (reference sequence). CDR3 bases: TGTGCCAGCAGCTGGGACTCTCCGAGGGGCGAGCAGTACTTC. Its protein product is CASSWDSPRGEQYF.

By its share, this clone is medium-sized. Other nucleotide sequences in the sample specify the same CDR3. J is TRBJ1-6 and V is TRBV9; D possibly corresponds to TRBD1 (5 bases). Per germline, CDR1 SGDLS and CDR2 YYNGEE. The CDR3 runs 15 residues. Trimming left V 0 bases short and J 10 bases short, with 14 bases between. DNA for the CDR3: TGTGCCAGCAGCGTAGATGGGCAGGGAGGGTCACCCCTCCACTTT. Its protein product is CASSVDGQGGSPLHF.

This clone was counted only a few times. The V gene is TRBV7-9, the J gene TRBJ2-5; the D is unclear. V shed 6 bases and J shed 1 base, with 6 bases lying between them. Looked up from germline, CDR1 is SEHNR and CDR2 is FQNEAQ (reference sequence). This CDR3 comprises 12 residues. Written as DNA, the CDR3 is TGTGCCAGCAGGTCCAGCCAAGAGACCCAGTACTTC. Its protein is CASRSSQETQYF.

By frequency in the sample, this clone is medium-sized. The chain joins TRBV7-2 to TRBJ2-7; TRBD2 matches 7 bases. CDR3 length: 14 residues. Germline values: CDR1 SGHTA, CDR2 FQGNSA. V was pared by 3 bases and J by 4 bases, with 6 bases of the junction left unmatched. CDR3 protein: CASSFGGVKYEQYF. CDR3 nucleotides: TGTGCCAGCAGCTTTGGGGGGGTGAAGTACGAGCAGTACTTC.

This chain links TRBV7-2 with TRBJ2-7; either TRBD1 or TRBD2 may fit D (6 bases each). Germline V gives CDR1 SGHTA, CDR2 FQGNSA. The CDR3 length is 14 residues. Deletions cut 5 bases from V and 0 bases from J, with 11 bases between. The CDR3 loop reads CASSRGGSSYEQYF. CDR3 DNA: TGTGCCAGCAGCCGAGGGGGGAGCTCCTACGAGCAGTACTTC.